This is a list of T cell receptor beta chains from one sample in a study of blood T cells in healthy people across ages. TCRdb recomputed calls from the 5' RACE reads with MiXCR, one row per CDR3 protein. Of roughly 1.4 million distinct CDR3 sequences listed, around 59% are singletons. The specimen was blood. The receptors come from a man aged 18 to 35 in good health. The CDR3 runs from the conserved cysteine through the conserved F or W. D genes are given only for firm matches. Rows may omit the clone size; those that give it use once, few, many or a size class.

DNA	CDR3	J	size	V	D
TGTGCCAGCAGTCTACGCGATTACGGGCTCTACGAGCAGTACTTC	CASSLRDYGLYEQYF	TRBJ2-7	NA	TRBV27	NA
TGTGCCAGCAGCTTAGCGGTCAATGAGCAGTTCTTC	CASSLAVNEQFF	TRBJ2-1	many	TRBV7-9	NA
TGTGCCAGCAGCCCGGGACTAGCGGGAGAGAAGGCCGGGGAGCTGTTTTTT	CASSPGLAGEKAGELFF	TRBJ2-2	NA	TRBV9	TRBD2
TGTGCCAGCAGCAGAAAGACGCAGTTAGTTTATGGCTACACCTTC	CASSRKTQLVYGYTF	TRBJ1-2	NA	TRBV5-6	NA
TGCGCCAGCAGCCAAGAAACCCCCAGGGGGATGAACACTGAAGCTTTCTTT	CASSQETPRGMNTEAFF	TRBJ1-1	NA	TRBV4-1	TRBD1
TGTGCCAGCAGTCCCGTCAGGGACAGACTTTGGGGCAAAAACATTCAGTACTTC	CASSPVRDRLWGKNIQYF	TRBJ2-4	once	TRBV6-2/TRBV6-3	TRBD1
TGCAGTTGCAACAGGGATCGATGGGACTACGAGCAGTACTTC	CSCNRDRWDYEQYF	TRBJ2-7	NA	TRBV20-1	NA
TGCGCCAGCAGCCAACACAGGGGGTCTAGCGAGCAGTACTTC	CASSQHRGSSEQYF	TRBJ2-7	NA	TRBV4-1	TRBD1
TGTGCCAGCAGTGCCGGGACAGGGGGTATTCAGCCCCAGCATTTT	CASSAGTGGIQPQHF	TRBJ1-5	NA	TRBV12-3/TRBV12-4	TRBD1
TGTGCCAGCAGCTTAGGTTATAGCGGCGAGCAGTACTTC	CASSLGYSGEQYF	TRBJ2-7	many	TRBV11-2	NA
TGCAGCGTTGACCCGACAGGGGACGGCACTGAAGCTTTCTTT	CSVDPTGDGTEAFF	TRBJ1-1	few	TRBV29-1	TRBD1
TGCAGCGTTGAGGCAGGGGGCGGCACTGAAGCTTTCTTT	CSVEAGGGTEAFF	TRBJ1-1	NA	TRBV29-1	TRBD1
TGTGCCAGCAGCTCTGGAGACCTCGGGACAGGGTTTAATTCACCCCTCCACTTT	CASSSGDLGTGFNSPLHF	TRBJ1-6	few	TRBV11-2	TRBD1
TGTGCCAGTAGTGCCTTGACTAGCGGGAGGTTCAGTGAGCAGTTCTTC	CASSALTSGRFSEQFF	TRBJ2-1	NA	TRBV19	TRBD2
TGTGCCAGCAGTGAAGCTGGGGGCGCGTGGGGCTACACCTTC	CASSEAGGAWGYTF	TRBJ1-2	few	TRBV6-1	NA
TGCAGTGCTAGAGATCTGGAGGCTCGGAGGTACGAGCAGTACTTC	CSARDLEARRYEQYF	TRBJ2-7	NA	TRBV20-1	NA
TGTGCCAGTAGAGACAGCCCCTCTGGAGAGCAGTACTTC	CASRDSPSGEQYF	TRBJ2-7	few	TRBV7-9	NA
TGTGCCAGCAGTGAGGCTAGCGGTGCTACCTACGAGCAGTACTTC	CASSEASGATYEQYF	TRBJ2-7	NA	TRBV2	TRBD2
TGTGCCAGCAGCCCGGGAGACGACGCAGATACGCAGTATTTT	CASSPGDDADTQYF	TRBJ2-3	NA	TRBV6-5	NA
TGCAGCGTTGAAGCCGGCCCCCCGTCTGGGGCCAACGTCCTGACTTTC	CSVEAGPPSGANVLTF	TRBJ2-6	many	TRBV29-1	NA
TGTGCCAGCAGCTTGGAGTATCTGGATACGCAGTATTTT	CASSLEYLDTQYF	TRBJ2-3	NA	TRBV5-6	NA
TGTGCCAGCAGTTATCGGACGGGGGCGGGAGCCACAGATACGCAGTATTTT	CASSYRTGAGATDTQYF	TRBJ2-3	NA	TRBV6-2/TRBV6-3	NA
TGTGCCAGCAGCTTGGGGGCCGGGGGGTCGGAGTTCTTC	CASSLGAGGSEFF	TRBJ2-1	NA	TRBV5-6	TRBD2
TGTGCCAGCAGCTTGGGGGGGACTAACTATGGCTACACCTTC	CASSLGGTNYGYTF	TRBJ1-2	many	TRBV5-5	NA
TGTGCCAGCACCCCAAATCAGCCCCAGCATTTT	CASTPNQPQHF	TRBJ1-5	few	TRBV7-2	NA
TGTGCCAGCAGCGGATTTAGACAGCAAGAGACCCAGTACTTC	CASSGFRQQETQYF	TRBJ2-5	few	TRBV7-2	NA
TGTGCCAGCCTCCCCCCGGCTCAAGAGACCCAGTACTTC	CASLPPAQETQYF	TRBJ2-5	NA	TRBV12-3/TRBV12-4	NA
TGCGCCAGCAGCCAGGCCCCAGGGACAGCTCAGCCCCAGCATTTT	CASSQAPGTAQPQHF	TRBJ1-5	NA	TRBV4-1	TRBD1
TGCAGTGCCCGGGAGCGGGGGGCGGCAGACTATGGCTACACCTTC	CSARERGAADYGYTF	TRBJ1-2	NA	TRBV20-1	NA
TGTGCCAGCAGCCAGCTCCGTGGAGGGTATGAAAAACTGTTTTTT	CASSQLRGGYEKLFF	TRBJ1-4	few	TRBV4-2	NA
TGTGCCAGCAGTTTATATCCGGGAACCTACGAGCAGTACTTC	CASSLYPGTYEQYF	TRBJ2-7	few	TRBV27	NA
TGTGCCACCACCCCAGGGGTGAACACCGAAGCTTTCTTT	CATTPGVNTEAFF	TRBJ1-1	NA	TRBV6-2/TRBV6-3	NA
TGTGCCAGCAGCGAGGGGCGGGGAACAGATACGCAGTATTTT	CASSEGRGTDTQYF	TRBJ2-3	NA	TRBV2	NA
TGTGCCAGCAGCTTAGAGGCGGGGGGGCCGCATGAGCAGTTCTTC	CASSLEAGGPHEQFF	TRBJ2-1	few	TRBV7-2	TRBD2
TGCGCCAGCAGCCAAGGCCTACAGGAGGCGGGAGGGCAGCCCCAGCATTTT	CASSQGLQEAGGQPQHF	TRBJ1-5	NA	TRBV4-1	NA
TGTGCCAGCCGTAGGGACGGGGAGAAAGAGACCCAGTACTTC	CASRRDGEKETQYF	TRBJ2-5	NA	TRBV27	NA
TGTGCTAGTGGGCTCCTCAGGGTGGAAGAGACCCAGTACTTC	CASGLLRVEETQYF	TRBJ2-5	few	TRBV12-5	NA
TGTGCCAGCAGTGACGACTCCGGACCAGGGATTCAGTACTTC	CASSDDSGPGIQYF	TRBJ2-7	NA	TRBV6-2/TRBV6-3	NA
TGTGCCAGCAGCAGCCGGGCAGGGGGGATTACTAGCACAGATACGCAGTATTTT	CASSSRAGGITSTDTQYF	TRBJ2-3	NA	TRBV13	NA
TGTGCCAGCAGCAACACGGGACCGCCTAATGGCTACACCTTC	CASSNTGPPNGYTF	TRBJ1-2	NA	TRBV7-9	NA
TGTGCCAGCAGTTACGGGGGGGATTGGACTAGCGGGAGTTACGAGCAGTACTTC	CASSYGGDWTSGSYEQYF	TRBJ2-7	few	TRBV6-5	TRBD2
TGCAGACTCCCTAGTTCCTATGGCTACACCTTC	CRLPSSYGYTF	TRBJ1-2	NA	TRBV20-1	NA
TGCGCCAGCAGCCAAAGGCAGGGAAGACTCACTGAAGCTTTCTTT	CASSQRQGRLTEAFF	TRBJ1-1	NA	TRBV4-1	NA
TGTGCCAGCTCACCCCTTGGGAGTGAGACCCAGTACTTC	CASSPLGSETQYF	TRBJ2-5	NA	TRBV18	NA
TGTGCCGTAAAGTATAGCGGGGGGGCGTCAGATACGCAGTATTTT	CAVKYSGGASDTQYF	TRBJ2-3	NA	TRBV6-6	TRBD2
TGCAGCGTACTCGGACAGCGCCTTTCCTACGAGCAGTACTTC	CSVLGQRLSYEQYF	TRBJ2-7	NA	TRBV29-1	NA
TGCAGCGCCGTCCAAATAGGGGGGGCCGAGCAGTACTTC	CSAVQIGGAEQYF	TRBJ2-7	few	TRBV29-1	NA
TGCAGTGCTAGCGCCTGGCAGCTAGCGGGAGGGTCGGATACGCAGTATTTT	CSASAWQLAGGSDTQYF	TRBJ2-3	NA	TRBV20-1	TRBD2
TGCAGCGTTCCGCGGGCAGGGGGTGGCTATGGCTACACCTTC	CSVPRAGGGYGYTF	TRBJ1-2	NA	TRBV29-1	TRBD1
TGTGCCAGCAGTTCCCCAAGGACTAGCGGGACCCAAGAGACCCAGTACTTC	CASSSPRTSGTQETQYF	TRBJ2-5	NA	TRBV27	TRBD2
TGTGCCAGCAACTCGGAACAGTTATCCTCCTACGAGCAGTACTTC	CASNSEQLSSYEQYF	TRBJ2-7	NA	TRBV2	NA
TGCGCCAGCAGCCAAGACAGGGAGACTTATGGCTACACCTTC	CASSQDRETYGYTF	TRBJ1-2	NA	TRBV4-1	NA
TGCAGCGTTGTCCCAGGCCTAATTGATATAGATACGCAGTATTTT	CSVVPGLIDIDTQYF	TRBJ2-3	NA	TRBV29-1	NA